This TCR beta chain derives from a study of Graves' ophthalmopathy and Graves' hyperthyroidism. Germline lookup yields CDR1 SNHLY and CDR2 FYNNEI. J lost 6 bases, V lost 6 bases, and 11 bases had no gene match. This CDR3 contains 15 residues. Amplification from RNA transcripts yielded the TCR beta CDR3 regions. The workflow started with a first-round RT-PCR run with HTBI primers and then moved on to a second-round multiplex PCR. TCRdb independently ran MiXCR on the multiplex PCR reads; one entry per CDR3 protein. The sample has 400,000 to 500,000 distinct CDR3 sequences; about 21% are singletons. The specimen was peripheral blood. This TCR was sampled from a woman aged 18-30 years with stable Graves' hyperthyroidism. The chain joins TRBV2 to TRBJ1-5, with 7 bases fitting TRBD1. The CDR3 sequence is CASSRDSPELQPQHF. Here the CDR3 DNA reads TGTGCCAGCAGCCGGGACAGCCCCGAACTTCAGCCCCAGCATTTT. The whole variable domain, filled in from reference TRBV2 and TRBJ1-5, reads EPEVTQTPSHQVTQMGQEVILRCVPISNHLYFYWYRQILGQKVEFLVSFYNNEISEKSEIFDDQFSVERPDGSNFTLKIRSTKLEDSAMYFCASSRDSPELQPQHFGDGTRLSIL.